The next 20 T cell receptor beta chains were all read from a single sample in a study of vaccination and CD4 T cells after COVID-19. Cultured CD4+ T-cell DNA underwent Oncomine TCR Beta short-read sequencing. TCRdb processed the PCR reads anew with MiXCR; each CDR3 protein has one entry. The repertoire holds more than 13,000 distinct CDR3 sequences, with less than 25% as singletons. Antigens for these TCRs are unknown. Stated treatment: roughly ten-day PBMC culture with coronavirus spike peptide pools or control peptides (ViraFEST assay). Sequencing used CD4+ T cells from blood, cultured in vitro, obtained after SARS-CoV-2 vaccination. All receptors derive from a human donor who had recovered from COVID-19.

This clonotype occurred a few times. The chain links TRBV6-1 to TRBJ1-4; D is uncertain. V was shortened by 3 bases and J by 7 bases, with 15 bases between the two germline ends. Per germline, CDR1 MNHNS and CDR2 SASEGT. This CDR3 is 15 amino acids long. The CDR3, as DNA: TGTGCCAGCAGTGACTATTGGGCAGACCCTGAAAAACTGTTTTTT. This gives the protein CASSDYWADPEKLFF.

This clonotype was recorded a few times. This chain uses TRBV7-2 with TRBJ2-5, with 8 bases identical to TRBD1. Germline V gene sequence: CDR1 SGHTA, CDR2 FQGNSA. V lost 5 bases and J lost 2; bases outside the gene matches: 4. The CDR3 has 14 amino acids. In DNA form, the CDR3 reads TGTGCCAGCAGCCACGACAGGGGTCAAGAGACCCAGTACTTC. It is translated as CASSHDRGQETQYF.

This clonotype was recorded a few times. This sequence joins TRBV7-3 and TRBJ2-5; TRBD1 matches 7 bases. Germline V CDR1 and CDR2: SGHTA, FQGTGA. The junction had 8 bases not matched to a gene; V was cut back by 5 bases and J by 2 bases. The CDR3 is made up of 15 amino acids. CDR3 protein: CASSLQQGSQETQYF. The CDR3 DNA follows: TGTGCCAGCAGCCTACAACAGGGGTCGCAAGAGACCCAGTACTTC.

The table lists this clonotype with a few counts. The V call is TRBV20-1, the J call TRBJ2-7; TRBD1 matches at 7 bases. This CDR3 has 13 residues. The J segment lost 3 bases and the V segment lost 1 base, leaving 3 bases of the junction unmatched. Germline loops: CDR1 DFQATT, CDR2 SNEGSKA (reference sequence). The CDR3: CSARGDRDYEQYF. CDR3 nucleotides: TGCAGTGCTAGAGGGGACAGAGACTACGAGCAGTACTTC.

The J gene is TRBJ1-2, the V gene TRBV3-1; 10 bases are shared with TRBD1. This CDR3 has 15 residues. Germline V gene lookup returns CDR1 LGHDT and CDR2 YNNKEL (reference sequence). Losses at the gene ends were 4 bases for V and 8 bases for J; bases not matched to a gene: 10. CDR3 residues: CASSLTSGTGDGYTF. CDR3 sequence (DNA): TGTGCCAGCAGCCTCACCTCCGGGACAGGGGACGGCTACACCTTC.

The gene calls are TRBV5-4 and TRBJ1-1; tentative D call: TRBD1 (6 bases). Trimming removed 3 bases at V and 4 bases at J, with 13 bases between. This CDR3 is 14 amino acids long. Germline V CDR1 and CDR2: SGHNT, YYREEE (reference sequence). CDR3 nucleotide sequence: TGTGCCAGCAGCTCTAAACAGGGCATCACTGAAGCTTTCTTT. Translating gives CASSSKQGITEAFF.

The chain recombines TRBV28 with TRBJ1-5, with D tentatively TRBD1 (5 bases). This CDR3 region has 15 residues. V was clipped by 5 bases and J by 4 bases, with 15 bases between them. Germline CDR1 is MDHEN and CDR2 is SYDVKM. CDR3 DNA sequence: TGTGCCAGCAGTCCCCGACAGTCCCAGAATCAGCCCCAGCATTTT. Translated, it gives CASSPRQSQNQPQHF. The full variable domain, rest sourced from reference TRBV28 and TRBJ1-5, is DVKVTQSSRYLVKRTGEKVFLECVQDMDHENMFWYRQDPGLGLRLIYFSYDVKMKEKGDIPEGYSVSREKKERFSLILESASTNQTSMYLCASSPRQSQNQPQHFGDGTRLSIL.

In this sample, this clonotype is medium-sized. J is TRBJ2-4 and V is TRBV7-2; TRBD2 matches 9 bases. CDR3 length: 12 residues. With V trimmed by 0 bases and J by 13 bases, 1 base remained unmatched. Germline V gene lookup returns CDR1 SGHTA and CDR2 FQGNSA. The CDR3 sequence: CASSLAGTSQYF. CDR3 nucleotides: TGTGCCAGCAGCTTAGCCGGGACTAGCCAGTACTTC.

In regard to this clonotype: A read error may produce the germline difference seen at one junction end. V gene TRBV7-2 combines with J gene TRBJ1-5; D is possibly TRBD1 (6 bases). CDR3 length: 16 amino acids. The germline V gene has CDR1 SGHTA and CDR2 FQGNSA. The CDR3 region is CASSLVGRGSDQPQHF. In DNA form, the CDR3 reads TGTGCCAGCAGCTTAGTTGGCAGGGGTAGCGATCAGCCCCAGCATTTT.

This sequence joins TRBV19 and TRBJ2-1, with TRBD2 as a possible D gene (6 bases). Germline assignment: CDR1 LNHDA and CDR2 SQIVND (reference sequence). V shed 6 bases and J shed 7 bases, with 13 bases lying between them. This CDR3 contains 13 residues. CDR3 loop: CASSTPRGNEQFF. As DNA, the CDR3 is TGTGCCAGTAGCACCCCTCGGGGGAATGAGCAGTTCTTC.

J is TRBJ2-1 and V is TRBV12-3 or TRBV12-4; 9 bases match TRBD2. CDR3 length: 15 residues. J gave up 3 bases and V 6 bases, and 6 bases lay outside the gene matches. The CDR3 nucleotides read TGTGCCAGCAGAATAGCGGGAGCCCACTACAATGAGCAGTTCTTC. Amino acids: CASRIAGAHYNEQFF.

J is TRBJ2-1 and V is TRBV20-1, with TRBD1 matching 11 bases. The CDR3 has 12 amino acids. Losses at the gene ends were 4 bases for V and 11 bases for J; bases not matched to a gene: 4. Germline lookup yields CDR1 DFQATT and CDR2 SNEGSKA (reference sequence). In DNA, the CDR3 is TGCAGTGCTACCGGGACAGGGGGACAGCAGTTCTTC. It translates to CSATGTGGQQFF.

This clonotype came up a few times. A read error may account for a junction end that differs from germline. The chain couples TRBV6-5 to TRBJ2-1, with D maybe TRBD1 (5 bases). There are 17 residues in the CDR3. Germline CDR1 reads MNHEY; CDR2 reads SVGAGI. The CDR3 nucleotides read TGTGCCAGCAATTACCGGACACCTTTGGGAATCTACAATGAGCAGTTCTTC. This encodes CASNYRTPLGIYNEQFF.

The genes are TRBV7-2 and TRBJ2-7; D might be TRBD1 (5 bases). From germline, CDR1 is SGHTA and CDR2 FQGNSA. CDR3 size: 14 residues. V lost 8 bases and J lost 6, with 20 bases in between. The CDR3 here is CASHTDPQGGEQYF. CDR3 nucleotides: TGTGCCAGCCACACCGACCCCCAGGGCGGCGAGCAGTACTTC. Variable domain in full (rest from reference TRBV7-2 and TRBJ2-7): GAGVSQSPSNKVTEKGKDVELRCDPISGHTALYWYRQSLGQGLEFLIYFQGNSAPDKSGLPSDRFSAERTGGSVSTLTIQRTQQEDSAVYLCASHTDPQGGEQYFGPGTRLTVT.

In this sample, this clonotype turned up a few times. This chain connects TRBV27 to TRBJ1-4, with D tentatively TRBD1 (5 bases). Germline V CDR1 and CDR2: MNHEY, SMNVEV (reference sequence). The CDR3 has 13 amino acids. V lost 6 bases, J lost 6 bases, and 11 bases lay in between. For the CDR3, the DNA is TGTGCCAGCAGGCGGAGGGGCCATGAAAAACTGTTTTTT. Translation: CASRRRGHEKLFF.

The chain employs TRBV6-1 and TRBJ2-1; 8 positions agree with TRBD1. This CDR3 has 14 residues. The V gene end was trimmed by 7 bases and the J gene end by 6 bases; junction bases not matched to a gene: 8. CDR1 is MNHNS, CDR2 SASEGT, per germline. The DNA of the CDR3 is TGTGCCAGCATTAAGGCAGGGGGCTTCAATGAGCAGTTCTTC. This codes for CASIKAGGFNEQFF.

V and J are TRBV6-1 and TRBJ2-1, with 7 bases matching TRBD2. J lost 6 bases, V lost 5 bases, and 7 bases had no gene match. The germline V gene has CDR1 MNHNS and CDR2 SASEGT. There are 14 residues in the CDR3. CDR3 in amino acids: CASSLGLNTNEQFF. DNA for the CDR3: TGTGCCAGCAGTCTGGGACTAAATACCAATGAGCAGTTCTTC.

The CDR3 DNA sequence: TGTGCCAGCAGACCTAATCGGGTATCCGGGGAGCTGTTTTTT. Protein sequence: CASRPNRVSGELFF. The chain carries TRBV27 and TRBJ2-2, with D hard to call. Germline CDR1 and CDR2: MNHEY and SMNVEV (reference sequence). The CDR3 covers 14 residues. V lost 6 bases and J 6 bases, leaving 14 bases between the germline ends.

The V and J genes are TRBV11-2 and TRBJ2-2; the D gene is possibly TRBD2 (5 bases). Trimming stripped 5 bases from V and 2 bases from J, with 9 bases between. Germline V gives CDR1 SGHAT, CDR2 FQNNGV. The CDR3 loop spans 14 amino acids. For the CDR3, the DNA is TGTGCCAGCAGCCTCAGCGGAAACACCGGGGAGCTGTTTTTT. Residues: CASSLSGNTGELFF.

This clonotype was observed a handful of times. CDR3 nucleotides: TGTGCCAGCAGCCCTGGGACTAGCGGTCTCAAGTGGCAGTTCTTC. It codes for CASSPGTSGLKWQFF. This sequence joins TRBV7-2 and TRBJ2-1; 11 nucleotides match TRBD2. There are 15 residues in the CDR3. Trimming removed 5 bases from V and 12 bases from J; junction bases left unmatched: 12. CDR1 SGHTA and CDR2 FQGNSA come from the germline V gene.